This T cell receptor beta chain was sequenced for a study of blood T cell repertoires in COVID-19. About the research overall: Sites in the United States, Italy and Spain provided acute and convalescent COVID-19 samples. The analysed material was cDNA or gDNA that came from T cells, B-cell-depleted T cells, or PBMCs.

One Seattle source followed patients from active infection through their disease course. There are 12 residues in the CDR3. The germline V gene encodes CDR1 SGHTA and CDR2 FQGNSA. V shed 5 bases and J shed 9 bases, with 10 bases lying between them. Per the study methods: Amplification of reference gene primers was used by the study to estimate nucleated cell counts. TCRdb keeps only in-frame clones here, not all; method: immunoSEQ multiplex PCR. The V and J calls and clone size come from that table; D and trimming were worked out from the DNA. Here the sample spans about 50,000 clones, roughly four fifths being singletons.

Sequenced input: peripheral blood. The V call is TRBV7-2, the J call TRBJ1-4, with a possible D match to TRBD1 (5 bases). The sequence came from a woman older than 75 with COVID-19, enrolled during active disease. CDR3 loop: CASSPVDKKLFF. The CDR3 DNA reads TGTGCCAGCAGCCCTGTGGACAAAAAACTGTTTTTT.